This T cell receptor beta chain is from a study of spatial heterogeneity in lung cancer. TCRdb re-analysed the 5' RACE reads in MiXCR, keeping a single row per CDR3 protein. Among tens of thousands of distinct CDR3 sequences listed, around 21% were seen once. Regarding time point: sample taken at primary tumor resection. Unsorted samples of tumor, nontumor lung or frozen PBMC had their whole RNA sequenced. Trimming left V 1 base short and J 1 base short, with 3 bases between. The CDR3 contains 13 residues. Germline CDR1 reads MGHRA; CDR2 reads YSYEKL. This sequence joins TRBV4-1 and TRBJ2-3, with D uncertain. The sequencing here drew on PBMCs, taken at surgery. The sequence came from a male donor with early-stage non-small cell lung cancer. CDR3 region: CASSQAGTDTQYF. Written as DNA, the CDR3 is TGCGCCAGCAGCCAAGCCGGCACAGATACGCAGTATTTT.